This TCR beta chain stems from a study of vaccination effects on CD4 cells after COVID-19. Here immunoSEQ multiplex PCR was the method, and the copy in TCRdb shows in-frame clones only, minus some. The sample has tens of thousands of clones, 72% seen once. Cultured cells yielded isolated CD4+ T cells after roughly 11 days. To note about this clone: Its matching antigen is unknown.

The sequence came from a human donor who had a prior SARS-CoV-2 infection. The specimen comprised CD4+ T cells from PBMCs cultured without peptide, sampled before COVID-19 vaccination.

CDR3 sequence (DNA): TGTGCCAGCAGTACCCACAGGGGACGCTCCTACGAGCAGTACTTC. The encoded protein is CASSTHRGRSYEQYF. The genes are TRBV27 and TRBJ2-7; 7 nucleotides line up with TRBD1. J lost 0 bases, V lost 5 bases, and 7 bases had no gene match. Germline V gene sequence: CDR1 MNHEY, CDR2 SMNVEV (reference sequence). The CDR3 runs 15 residues.